The 10 T cell receptor beta chains listed next were all sequenced from one sample in a study of metastatic and nonmetastatic thyroid tumors. Patients had received no treatment of any kind before thyroid surgery. Using MiXCR, TCRdb reanalyzed the PCR reads. The sample comprises under 35,000 clones, 25% to 35% of which are singletons, and roughly 32% rests with the top ten. Specimen: blood. Receptors were obtained from a female donor with papillary thyroid cancer or a benign thyroid nodule (not recorded which). Some clones in this sample may be carry-over from other donors' samples.

This clone was observed many times. The V and J genes are TRBV7-8 and TRBJ2-3; D is unclear. This CDR3 has 15 amino acids. V was shortened by 5 bases and J by 0 bases, with 12 bases between the two germline ends. Germline V gene sequence: CDR1 SGHVS, CDR2 FQNEAQ. In nucleotides, the CDR3 is TGTGCCAGCAGCCAAAAACGCTTTAGCACAGATACGCAGTATTTT. Amino acids: CASSQKRFSTDTQYF.

This clone was observed a few times. V is TRBV10-2 and J is TRBJ1-6; maybe TRBD1 (5 bases). Per the germline V gene, CDR1 is WSHSY and CDR2 is SAAADI. V was clipped by 6 bases and J by 13 bases, with 19 bases between them. The CDR3 loop spans 14 amino acids. As DNA, the CDR3 is TGCGCCAGCAGGCAAACGGGGGGGTATCGCCCCCTCCACTTT. It codes for CASRQTGGYRPLHF.

This clone was observed many times. The CDR3 DNA reads as TGTGCCAGTAGTCCCCGCTTGACTAGCGGGAGAAGGGGAGGGACCCAGTACTTC. Translated: CASSPRLTSGRRGGTQYF. This chain uses TRBV19 with TRBJ2-5, with 12 bases aligning to TRBD2. Per germline, CDR1 LNHDA and CDR2 SQIVND (reference sequence). V was clipped by 5 bases and J by 7 bases; unmatched bases: 17. CDR3 length: 18 amino acids.

Comment on this clone: At one boundary the junction diverges from the germline segment, which might be a read error. The chain links TRBV30 to TRBJ2-2, with TRBD2 matching 8 bases. The germline V gene has CDR1 GTSNPN and CDR2 SVGIG (reference sequence). The CDR3 has 16 residues. Written as DNA, the CDR3 is TGTCCCTGGAGGAGTCTAGCGGGCGTGAACTCCGGGGAGCTGTTTTTT. Encoded protein: CPWRSLAGVNSGELFF. Combining the CDR3 with reference TRBV30 and TRBJ2-2 gives the whole variable domain SQTIHQWPATLVQPVGSPLSLECTVEGTSNPNLYWYRQAAGRGLQLLFYSVGIGQISSEVPQNLSASRPQDRQFILSSKKLLLSDSGFYLCPWRSLAGVNSGELFFGEGSRLTVL.

This clone was observed a few times. The chain uses TRBV6-2 or TRBV6-3 and TRBJ2-7; 7 nucleotides agree with TRBD1. Germline CDR1 is MNHEY and CDR2 is SVGEGT. Unmatched junction bases numbered 3, after V lost 0 bases and J lost 1 base. The CDR3 totals 15 residues. The chain's CDR3 is CASSYSWTGSYEQYF. As DNA, the CDR3 is TGTGCCAGCAGTTACTCTTGGACAGGTTCCTACGAGCAGTACTTC.

This clone was recorded many times. CDR3 DNA: TGTGCCAGCAGTTCCCGGACTAGCGGAACTTATGGTGAGCAGTTCTTC. Its translation is CASSSRTSGTYGEQFF. The gene calls are TRBV6-5 and TRBJ2-1; 10 nucleotides match TRBD2. Germline trimming cut 4 bases from V and 9 bases from J; bases unmatched to any gene: 12. Looked up from germline, CDR1 is MNHEY and CDR2 is SVGAGI. The CDR3 length is 16 residues.

The rearrangement uses TRBV20-1 and TRBJ2-1, with 10 bases aligning to TRBD2. The CDR3 runs to 16 residues. Germline V CDR1 and CDR2: DFQATT, SNEGSKA (reference sequence). J lost 1 base, V lost 5 bases, and 8 bases had no gene match. The CDR3 is CSALSLAGGSYNEQFF. For the CDR3, the DNA is TGCAGTGCTCTAAGTTTAGCGGGAGGTTCCTACAATGAGCAGTTCTTC.

This clone was seen at least ten times. The chain recombines TRBV28 with TRBJ1-5, with D hard to call. Germline V gene data show CDR1 as MDHEN and CDR2 as SYDVKM. V was clipped by 7 bases and J by 7 bases, with 14 bases between them. This CDR3 region has 13 residues. In DNA form, the CDR3 reads TGTGCCAGCACCTTATCCACCTCGCAGCCCCAGCATTTT. The encoded protein is CASTLSTSQPQHF.

This clone was seen many times. This sequence joins TRBV7-8 and TRBJ2-2; 10 bases align to TRBD2. The junction had 13 bases not matched to a gene; V was cut back by 5 bases and J by 4 bases. This CDR3 is 18 amino acids long. CDR1 SGHVS and CDR2 FQNEAQ come from the germline V gene. The CDR3 region has the DNA TGTGCCAGCAGCCTCATAAAAGCTAGCGGGAGTTTCACCGGGGAGCTGTTTTTT. Its translation: CASSLIKASGSFTGELFF.

This clone was found many times. The J gene is TRBJ2-6, the V gene TRBV27, with D possibly being TRBD1 or TRBD2 (5 bases each). Per the germline V gene, CDR1 is MNHEY and CDR2 is SMNVEV (reference sequence). The CDR3 sequence is 15 residues long. V shed 7 bases and J shed 0 bases, with 10 bases lying between them. CDR3 loop: CASTQGTSGANVLTF. DNA of the CDR3: TGTGCCAGCACACAAGGGACCTCTGGGGCCAACGTCCTGACTTTC.